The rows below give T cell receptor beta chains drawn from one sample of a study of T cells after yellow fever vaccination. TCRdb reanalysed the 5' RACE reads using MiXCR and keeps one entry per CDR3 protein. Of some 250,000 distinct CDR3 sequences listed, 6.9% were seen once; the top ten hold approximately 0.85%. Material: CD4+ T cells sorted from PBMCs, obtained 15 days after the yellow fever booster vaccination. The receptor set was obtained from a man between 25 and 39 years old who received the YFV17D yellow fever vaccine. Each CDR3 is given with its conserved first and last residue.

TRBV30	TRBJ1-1	CACGRAKTEAFF
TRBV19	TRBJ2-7	CASSTGRTTISYEQYF
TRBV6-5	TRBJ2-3	CASSYGGGPSDTQYF
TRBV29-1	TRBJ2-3	CSVKVGTDTQYF
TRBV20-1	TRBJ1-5	CSALPGPNQPQHF
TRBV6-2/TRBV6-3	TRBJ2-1	CASSVFTGRYNEQFF
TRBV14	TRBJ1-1	CASSQAIWDAEAFF
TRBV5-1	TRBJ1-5	CASSLEGMSSQPQHF
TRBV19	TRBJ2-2	CASFWTWAGGTGELFF
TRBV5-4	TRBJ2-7	CASSLDLTGSYEQYF
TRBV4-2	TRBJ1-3	CASSRADSGNTIYF
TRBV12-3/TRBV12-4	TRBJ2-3	CASSTPDRGLTDTQYF
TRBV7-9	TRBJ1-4	CASSNTFATNEKLFF
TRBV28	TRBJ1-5	CASSSPDRGQEPQHF
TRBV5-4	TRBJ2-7	CASSPGLVVEQYF
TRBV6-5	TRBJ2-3	CASSSRDLRWASTDTQYF
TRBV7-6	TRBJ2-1	CASSHMSGEQFF
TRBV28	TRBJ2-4	CASSRGQIAKNIQYF
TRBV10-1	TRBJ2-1	CASSYRARSNEQFF
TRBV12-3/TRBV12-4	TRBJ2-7	CASSLGGRAGEQYF
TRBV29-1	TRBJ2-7	CSVVERAERTYEQYF
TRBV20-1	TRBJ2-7	CSARQGDRVGYEQYF
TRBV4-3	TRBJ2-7	CASSQDWGGVEQYF
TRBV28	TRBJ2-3	CASSLWPDTQYF
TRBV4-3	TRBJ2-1	CASSQVRVNEQFF
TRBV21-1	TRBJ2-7	CASSTRGLKYEQYF
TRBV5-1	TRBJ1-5	CASSLFPDQPQHF
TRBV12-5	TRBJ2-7	CASGRDRAYEQYF
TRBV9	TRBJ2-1	CASSVVEGSYNEQFF
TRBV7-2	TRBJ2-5	CASSPGTAGGAQYF
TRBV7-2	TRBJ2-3	CASSLGWGLTDTQYF
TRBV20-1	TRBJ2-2	CSARGLSSGRGTGELFF
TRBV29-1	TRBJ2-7	CSVRRSYEQYF
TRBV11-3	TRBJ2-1	CASSPSPTGLNEQFF
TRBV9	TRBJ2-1	CASSVDAGVITEQFF
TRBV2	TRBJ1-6	CASSEQARVNSPLHF
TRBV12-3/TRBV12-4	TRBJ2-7	CASSLGQGRSSYEQYF
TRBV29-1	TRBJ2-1	CSAERLLAGVRNEQFF
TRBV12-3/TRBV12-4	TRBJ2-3	CASSRGLAGGRDTQYF
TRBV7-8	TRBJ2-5	CASSSPGETQYF